The 18 T cell receptor beta chains below were found in one sample sequenced in a study of T cell responses to AZD1222 COVID-19 vaccine. Some clones are missing from TCRdb's copy, which holds only in-frame ones; the method was immunoSEQ multiplex PCR. The sample consists of around 200,000 clones, approximately 92% of them appearing once. Source: peripheral blood, taken 28 days after the second dose of the MenACWY control vaccine. These receptors originate from an adult who received the MenACWY meningococcal vaccine as a control.

This chain connects TRBV5-1 to TRBJ2-3, with 10 bases fitting TRBD2. CDR3 length: 16 amino acids. The V segment lost 6 bases and the J segment 3 bases; nucleotides outside the gene matches: 10. The germline CDR1 and CDR2 sequences are SGHRS and YFSETQ. CDR3 DNA sequence: TGCGCCAGCACCACCGGGGCTAGCGGGGGTACAGATACGCAGTATTTT. Translated, it gives CASTTGASGGTDTQYF.

The rearrangement links TRBV11-2 to TRBJ1-4, with D possibly being TRBD1 (6 bases). The V gene's germline CDR1 is SGHAT and CDR2 FQNNGV. CDR3 length equals 15 residues. V gave up 1 base and J gave up 3 bases, with 9 bases separating them. CDR3 in DNA: TGTGCCAGCAGCTTAGGGGGGGCATCTAATGAAAAACTGTTTTTT. It yields the protein CASSLGGASNEKLFF. Full variable domain (rest looked up from reference TRBV11-2 and TRBJ1-4): EAGVAQSPRYKIIEKRQSVAFWCNPISGHATLYWYQQILGQGPKLLIQFQNNGVVDDSQLPKDRFSAERLKGVDSTLKIQPAKLEDSAVYLCASSLGGASNEKLFFGSGTQLSVL.

The chain couples TRBV7-2 to TRBJ2-2; D is uncertain. The CDR3 is 13 amino acids. V lost 5 bases to trimming and J lost 6 bases, with 10 bases between them. CDR1 and CDR2 from the germline V gene are SGHTA and FQGNSA. CDR3 amino acids: CASSPLVAGELFF. The CDR3 bases are TGTGCCAGCAGCCCCCTCGTGGCCGGGGAGCTGTTTTTT.

The chain joins TRBV6-7 to TRBJ1-2; D perhaps matches TRBD1 (5 bases). TRBV6-7 carries the ORF label, with uncertain function. This CDR3 region has 13 residues. The germline V and J ends were trimmed by 1 base and 8 bases, with 11 bases remaining between them. In nucleotides, the CDR3 is TGTGCCAGCAGTTACTGGGGCCGCGGCGGCTACACCTTC. It is translated as CASSYWGRGGYTF.

The V and J genes are TRBV11-3 and TRBJ1-2; 8 bases match TRBD1. V lost 3 bases, J lost 3 bases, and 6 bases stayed unmatched. Germline lookup yields CDR1 SGHNT and CDR2 YENEEA. This CDR3 is built from 15 residues. This chain's CDR3 is CASSLDNRGDYGYTF. The CDR3 DNA reads as TGTGCCAGCAGCTTGGATAACAGGGGGGACTATGGCTACACCTTC.

The gene calls are TRBV9 and TRBJ1-1, with unresolved D. The CDR3 loop spans 14 amino acids. The germline V and J ends were trimmed by 0 bases and 6 bases, with 12 bases remaining between them. Germline V gene data show CDR1 as SGDLS and CDR2 as YYNGEE. CDR3 in DNA: TGTGCCAGCAGCGTAGCTGCTGGTGACGCTGAAGCTTTCTTT. Translation: CASSVAAGDAEAFF.

The rearrangement joins TRBV19 to TRBJ2-7, with 10 bases matching TRBD1. Germline V gene lookup returns CDR1 LNHDA and CDR2 SQIVND (reference sequence). V shed 5 bases and J 5 bases; nucleotides not matched to a gene: 3. This CDR3 is 13 amino acids long. The CDR3 DNA sequence: TGTGCCAGTAGTGACAGGGGGCCGGACGAGCAGTACTTC. Translated: CASSDRGPDEQYF.

This CDR3 reads CASSSDSRETQYF. The CDR3 region has the DNA TGCGCCAGCTCCTCCGATTCCCGGGAGACCCAGTACTTC. This chain connects TRBV5-1 to TRBJ2-5; unclear D gene. This CDR3 contains 13 residues. Germline assignment: CDR1 SGHRS and CDR2 YFSETQ. With 7 bases removed from V and 5 bases from J, the gap between germline ends came to 15 bases. Variable domain in full (rest from reference TRBV5-1 and TRBJ2-5): KAGVTQTPRYLIKTRGQQVTLSCSPISGHRSVSWYQQTPGQGLQFLFEYFSETQRNKGNFPGRFSGRQFSNSRSEMNVSTLELGDSALYLCASSSDSRETQYFGPGTRLLVL.

V and J are TRBV7-2 and TRBJ2-3; 9 bases fit TRBD2. CDR3 length: 16 residues. Per the germline V gene, CDR1 is SGHTA and CDR2 is FQGNSA. Trimming removed 0 bases from V and 5 bases from J; junction bases left unmatched: 6. The CDR3 coding sequence is TGTGCCAGCAGCTTAGCGAGCGGGGGGCGGGGAGATACGCAGTATTTT. Translating gives CASSLASGGRGDTQYF.

V is TRBV12-3 or TRBV12-4 and J is TRBJ1-4; D not resolved. CDR3 size: 12 residues. Trimming stripped 5 bases from V and 8 bases from J, with 9 bases between. The CDR3, as DNA: TGTGCCAGCAGTGACTTAGGGGAAAAACTGTTTTTT. Encoded protein: CASSDLGEKLFF.

The J gene is TRBJ2-6, the V gene TRBV9; TRBD1 matches at 8 bases. CDR1 and CDR2 from the germline V gene are SGDLS and YYNGEE. The length of the CDR3 is 18 residues. V dropped 3 bases and J dropped 2; count of bases not matched to a gene: 10. CDR3 residues: CASSASKAGGAGANVLTF. In DNA form, the CDR3 reads TGTGCCAGCAGCGCGTCCAAAGCAGGGGGCGCTGGGGCCAACGTCCTGACTTTC.

This sequence joins TRBV6-2 or TRBV6-3 and TRBJ2-3, with D tentatively TRBD2 (5 bases). CDR1 is MNHEY, CDR2 SVGEGT, per germline. There are 17 residues in the CDR3. The V end lost 6 bases, the J end lost 0 bases, and 19 bases lay between the germline ends. This CDR3 reads CASSPRTRVPSTDTQYF. CDR3 nucleotides: TGTGCCAGCAGCCCACGGACGCGGGTACCTAGCACAGATACGCAGTATTTT.

J is TRBJ1-2 and V is TRBV7-2, with D perhaps TRBD1 (6 bases). Deletions cut 5 bases from V and 8 bases from J, with 24 bases between. Germline CDR1 is SGHTA and CDR2 is FQGNSA. The CDR3 extends over 16 amino acids. CDR3 in DNA: TGTGCCAGCAGCCCGGGGGGGCAGGGCGGAAAGAGGGGCTACACCTTC. This sequence encodes CASSPGGQGGKRGYTF.

The chain recombines TRBV7-8 with TRBJ1-2; 7 bases agree with TRBD1. Unmatched junction bases numbered 4, after V lost 5 bases and J lost 7 bases. CDR1 and CDR2 (germline): SGHVS, FQNEAQ. The CDR3 loop spans 12 amino acids. The CDR3, as DNA: TGTGCCAGCAGCCCGACAGGGTTTGGCTACACCTTC. It is translated as CASSPTGFGYTF.

This chain joins TRBV11-2 and TRBJ1-4; 7 bases fit TRBD1. The germline gives CDR1 SGHAT, CDR2 FQNNGV. V dropped 5 bases and J dropped 5; count of bases not matched to a gene: 8. This CDR3 region has 15 residues. The CDR3 DNA reads TGTGCCAGCAGCACGAGGGACAGTACAAATGAAAAACTGTTTTTT. Translation: CASSTRDSTNEKLFF.

The chain carries TRBV2 and TRBJ2-5; TRBD1 matches 9 bases. V trimming: 6 bases; J trimming: 1 base; junction bases outside the gene matches: 9. Germline values: CDR1 SNHLY, CDR2 FYNNEI. The CDR3 is made up of 16 amino acids. Here the CDR3 DNA reads TGTGCCAGCAGGGCCCGGGACAGGGTATCCCAAGAGACCCAGTACTTC. Translation gives CASRARDRVSQETQYF.

This chain links TRBV15 with TRBJ2-2; no definite D call. Trimming shortened V by 5 bases and J by 10 bases, and 14 bases separated the two germline ends. This CDR3 is built from 13 residues. Germline CDR1 LNHNV, CDR2 YYDKDF (reference sequence). The CDR3 loop reads CATSRVGVSELFF. CDR3 DNA sequence: TGTGCCACCAGCCGGGTGGGCGTATCGGAGCTGTTTTTT.

The chain employs TRBV5-1 and TRBJ2-1, with 11 bases fitting TRBD2. CDR3 length: 15 amino acids. V lost 4 bases and J lost 6; bases outside the gene matches: 6. Per the germline V gene, CDR1 is SGHRS and CDR2 is YFSETQ. CDR3 in amino acids: CASSAVAGGTNEQFF. CDR3 coding DNA: TGCGCCAGCAGCGCTGTAGCGGGGGGGACCAATGAGCAGTTCTTC.